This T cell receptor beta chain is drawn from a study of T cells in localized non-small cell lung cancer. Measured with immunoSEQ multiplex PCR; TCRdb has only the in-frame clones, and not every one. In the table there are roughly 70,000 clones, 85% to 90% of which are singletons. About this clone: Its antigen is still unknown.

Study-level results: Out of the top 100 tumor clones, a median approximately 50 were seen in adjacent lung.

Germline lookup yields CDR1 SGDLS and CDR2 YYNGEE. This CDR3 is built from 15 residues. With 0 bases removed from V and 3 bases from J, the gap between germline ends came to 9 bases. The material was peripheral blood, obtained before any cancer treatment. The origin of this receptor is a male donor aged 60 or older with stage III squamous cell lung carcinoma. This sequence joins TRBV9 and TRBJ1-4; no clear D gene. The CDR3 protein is CASSVDGLSNEKLFF. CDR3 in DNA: TGTGCCAGCAGCGTAGATGGGCTATCTAATGAAAAACTGTTTTTT.